The 20 T cell receptor beta chains reported below all come from one sample, sequenced in a study of control samples from healthy donors and cancer patients. Sequencing was performed with immunoSEQ multiplex PCR; in TCRdb, only in-frame clones are kept and a portion is missing. The sample shows 100,000 or so clones, around 89% of them seen only once. The sample comprised blood. The receptors were sampled from a man aged 25 to 40 in good health.

The V call is TRBV4-3, the J call TRBJ1-1; D gene ambiguous. The CDR3 spans 15 residues. Germline-derived CDR1 and CDR2 are LGHNA and YSLEER. Trimming removed 0 bases at V and 10 bases at J, with 18 bases between. The CDR3 bases are TGCGCCAGCAGCCAAGAGAGTTGGAGTCCAGAGGCAGCTTTCTTT. Amino acid sequence: CASSQESWSPEAAFF.

The rearrangement joins TRBV5-1 to TRBJ2-5; TRBD1 agrees at 7 bases. Germline V gives CDR1 SGHRS, CDR2 YFSETQ. This CDR3 is built from 14 residues. The V segment lost 5 bases and the J segment 5 bases; nucleotides outside the gene matches: 9. CDR3 nucleotides: TGCGCCAGCAGTAGCAGGGGGTATAAGGAGACCCAGTACTTC. This gives the protein CASSSRGYKETQYF.

V gene TRBV7-2 combines with J gene TRBJ2-3; D ambiguous. CDR1 and CDR2 from the germline V gene are SGHTA and FQGNSA. V was pared by 6 bases and J by 2 bases, with 15 bases between. The CDR3 consists of 15 residues. Here the CDR3 DNA reads TGTGCCAGCAGGGCCGTAGGGTGGAACACAGATACGCAGTATTTT. This gives the protein CASRAVGWNTDTQYF.

This clone was observed once. The chain joins TRBV5-5 to TRBJ2-1; no clear D. Trimming left V 0 bases short and J 4 bases short, with 8 bases between. The germline CDR1 and CDR2 sequences are SGHKS and YYEKEE (reference sequence). The CDR3 loop spans 14 amino acids. In DNA, the CDR3 is TGTGCCAGCAGCTTGGATACGAATTACAATGAGCAGTTCTTC. Its protein is CASSLDTNYNEQFF.

The chain links TRBV3-1 (or the pseudogene TRBV3-2) to TRBJ1-1; the match to TRBD1 covers 7 bases. Germline CDR1 is LGHDT and CDR2 is YNNKEL (reference sequence). Trimming at V came to 6 bases and at J to 3 bases, leaving 13 bases not matched to a gene. CDR3 length: 16 amino acids. The CDR3 protein is CASSLQPRGADTEAFF. The CDR3 DNA follows: TGTGCCAGCAGTCTACAGCCCAGGGGGGCGGACACTGAAGCTTTCTTT.

The rearrangement uses TRBV30 and TRBJ2-3; TRBD2 might be the D (5 bases). The CDR3 is 15 amino acids. Trimming left V 0 bases short and J 0 bases short, with 10 bases between. Germline loops: CDR1 GTSNPN, CDR2 SVGIG (reference sequence). The CDR3 sequence: CAWSVSGLSTDTQYF. CDR3 coding DNA: TGTGCCTGGAGTGTTTCGGGATTAAGCACAGATACGCAGTATTTT. The full variable domain, its missing parts supplied by reference TRBV30 and TRBJ2-3, is SQTIHQWPATLVQPVGSPLSLECTVEGTSNPNLYWYRQAAGRGLQLLFYSVGIGQISSEVPQNLSASRPQDRQFILSSKKLLLSDSGFYLCAWSVSGLSTDTQYFGPGTRLTVL.

This chain uses TRBV3-1 (or the pseudogene TRBV3-2) with TRBJ2-1, with a possible D match to TRBD1 (8 bases). V lost 5 bases, J lost 4 bases, and 18 bases lay in between. CDR3 length: 16 residues. The germline gives CDR1 LGHDT, CDR2 YNNKEL (reference sequence). As DNA, the CDR3 is TGTGCCAGCAGCTCACTGGGGGGGACAGGATACAATGAGCAGTTCTTC. Its protein product is CASSSLGGTGYNEQFF.

The chain recombines TRBV5-4 with TRBJ1-2; D is ambiguous. The V and J ends lost 4 bases and 0 bases respectively, with 13 bases between them. The CDR3 runs 15 residues. Germline assignment: CDR1 SGHNT and CDR2 YYREEE (reference sequence). The CDR3 spells CASSGGYRTNYGYTF. DNA of the CDR3: TGTGCCAGCAGCGGTGGGTACAGAACTAACTATGGCTACACCTTC.

The V gene is TRBV12-3 or TRBV12-4, the J gene TRBJ1-4; D is uncertain. V shed 6 bases and J shed 4 bases, with 9 bases lying between them. The CDR3 has 13 amino acids. The CDR3 spells CASSPGHNEKLFF. The CDR3 nucleotides are TGTGCCAGCAGCCCCGGCCATAATGAAAAACTGTTTTTT.

This chain links TRBV5-4 with TRBJ2-2; possibly TRBD1 for D (5 bases). CDR1 and CDR2 (germline): SGHNT, YYREEE (reference sequence). This CDR3 has 14 residues. The V and J ends lost 2 bases and 1 base respectively, with 6 bases between them. This CDR3 is CASSFGQNTGELFF. CDR3 coding DNA: TGTGCCAGCAGCTTCGGACAGAACACCGGGGAGCTGTTTTTT.

The chain links TRBV24-1 to TRBJ1-1; TRBD1 might be the D (5 bases). The ends were cut back, 4 bases at V and 9 bases at J, with 17 bases in the middle. Germline V CDR1 and CDR2: KGHDR, SFDVKD. The CDR3 has 14 residues. DNA of the CDR3: TGTGCCACCAGTGAGGGGCTACCGACGGGCCAAGCTTTCTTT. Translating gives CATSEGLPTGQAFF.

This chain uses TRBV7-9 with TRBJ1-2; D is undetermined. The CDR3 extends over 13 amino acids. Deletions cut 4 bases from V and 3 bases from J, with 9 bases between. Germline V CDR1 and CDR2: SEHNR, FQNEAQ (reference sequence). For the CDR3, the DNA is TGTGCCAGCAGCTCCGGGATCTACTATGGCTACACCTTC. This sequence encodes CASSSGIYYGYTF. Based on the CDR3 plus reference TRBV7-9 and TRBJ1-2, the full variable domain is DTGVSQNPRHKITKRGQNVTFRCDPISEHNRLYWYRQTLGQGPEFLTYFQNEAQLEKSRLLSDRFSAERPKGSFSTLEIQRTEQGDSAMYLCASSSGIYYGYTFGSGTRLTVV.

The V and J genes are TRBV7-2 and TRBJ1-2; D uncertain. The ends were cut back, 5 bases at V and 2 bases at J, with 12 bases in the middle. This CDR3 contains 14 residues. The germline gives CDR1 SGHTA, CDR2 FQGNSA. The CDR3 here is CASSERMPNYGYTF. DNA of the CDR3: TGTGCCAGCAGCGAAAGGATGCCGAACTATGGCTACACCTTC.

This clone was detected only once. The chain couples TRBV28 to TRBJ1-2; D unclear. Germline CDR1 is MDHEN and CDR2 is SYDVKM. CDR3 length: 11 amino acids. Trimming removed 8 bases at V and 0 bases at J, with 4 bases between. The DNA of the CDR3 is TGTGCCAGCGGGACTAACTATGGCTACACCTTC. Translation gives CASGTNYGYTF.

As DNA, the CDR3 is TGTGCCAGCAGTTCCCACGATGGTTACGAGCAGTACTTC. This gives the protein CASSSHDGYEQYF. The chain has TRBV6-6 and TRBJ2-7; D is uncertain. The V gene lost 4 bases and the J gene lost 4 bases, with 11 bases spanning the gap. Germline loops: CDR1 MNHNY, CDR2 SVGAGI (reference sequence). CDR3 size: 13 residues.

This chain joins TRBV6-1 and TRBJ1-4; D is perhaps TRBD1 (6 bases). Trimming took off 1 base at V and 6 bases at J, with 9 bases between the two ends. Germline V gene data show CDR1 as MNHNS and CDR2 as SASEGT. This CDR3 has 14 amino acids. The CDR3 coding sequence is TGTGCCAGCAGTGAAGGGGGGCTTGATGAAAAACTGTTTTTT. It specifies CASSEGGLDEKLFF.

V is TRBV5-1 and J is TRBJ2-7, with 10 positions matching TRBD1. CDR3 length: 14 amino acids. Germline-derived CDR1 and CDR2 are SGHRS and YFSETQ. The V segment lost 4 bases and the J segment 4 bases; nucleotides outside the gene matches: 5. Written as DNA, the CDR3 is TGCGCCAGCAGCGATGGGACAGGGGATTACGAGCAGTACTTC. This encodes CASSDGTGDYEQYF.

The chain links TRBV7-2 to TRBJ2-1; D is perhaps TRBD1 (6 bases). V was trimmed by 2 bases and J by 4 bases, leaving 12 bases between them. CDR3 length: 15 amino acids. From germline, CDR1 is SGHTA and CDR2 FQGNSA. CDR3 loop: CASSLSWGRYNEQFF. In DNA form, the CDR3 reads TGTGCCAGCAGCTTAAGCTGGGGGCGTTACAATGAGCAGTTCTTC.

The rearrangement links TRBV5-4 to TRBJ2-3; no definite D call. V was cut by 0 bases and J by 2 bases, with 10 bases left in between. The germline gives CDR1 SGHNT, CDR2 YYREEE (reference sequence). CDR3 length equals 15 residues. CDR3 nucleotide sequence: TGTGCCAGCAGCTTGGAACCCGGGCCCACAGATACGCAGTATTTT. Encoded protein: CASSLEPGPTDTQYF.

This chain connects TRBV19 to TRBJ1-1; D possibly corresponds to TRBD1 (6 bases). Trimming removed 4 bases from V and 0 bases from J, with 12 bases in between. This CDR3 spans 15 amino acids. CDR1 and CDR2 from the germline V gene are LNHDA and SQIVND (reference sequence). The CDR3 here is CASSNGQIMNTEAFF. The CDR3 nucleotides are TGTGCCAGTAGTAACGGACAGATTATGAACACTGAAGCTTTCTTT.